The entry below gives a single TCR beta chain sequence along with its context. MiXCR, run by TCRdb on the PCR reads, gives a single entry per CDR3 protein. The profile shows tens of thousands of distinct CDR3 sequences, around three fifths of them singletons. The record originates from a study of vaccination and CD4 T cells after COVID-19. The CDR3 totals 14 residues. Trimming took 2 bases from V and 2 from J, leaving 8 bases between them. The germline CDR1 and CDR2 sequences are SGDLS and YYNGEE. This chain joins TRBV9 and TRBJ1-5, with D uncertain. The material sequenced was CD4+ T cells from blood, taken before SARS-CoV-2 vaccination. The receptor was derived from a human donor who had recovered from COVID-19. The CDR3 DNA follows: TGTGCCAGCAGCGTCTCTGGGGGCAATCAGCCCCAGCATTTT. It is translated as CASSVSGGNQPQHF.